This is a list of T cell receptor beta chains from one sample in a study of cytomegalovirus exposure and HLA in healthy donors. This table comes from immunoSEQ multiplex PCR, and its TCRdb copy is limited to in-frame clones, with some not included. The table has 150,000 to 200,000 clones, 70% to 90% seen once. The sample comprised PBMCs. All receptors derive from a man aged 18 to 30 in good health and CMV-seropositive. The CDR3 runs from the conserved cysteine through the conserved F or W. D genes are given only for firm matches. Clone size is shown for a subset of rows, as once, few, many or a class of expanded clone.

D gene,J gene,clone size,V gene,CDR3 protein,CDR3 DNA
TRBD2,TRBJ2-2,.,TRBV15,CATSTSGGGFLTGELFF,TGTGCCACCAGCACATCGGGGGGAGGGTTTTTGACCGGGGAGCTGTTTTTT
.,TRBJ1-2,.,TRBV27,CASSRQTNYGYTF,TGTGCCAGCAGCCGACAGACAAACTATGGCTACACCTTC
.,TRBJ2-7,.,TRBV5-1,CASSMVGAYYEQYF,TGCGCCAGCAGCATGGTTGGGGCCTACTACGAGCAGTACTTC
.,TRBJ1-2,.,TRBV6-1,CASSEGNRDNGYTF,TGTGCCAGCAGTGAAGGGAACAGAGACAATGGCTACACCTTC
.,TRBJ1-6,.,TRBV6-1,CASSEDTWGGHNSPLHF,TGTGCCAGCAGTGAAGACACTTGGGGCGGCCATAATTCACCCCTCCACTTT
.,TRBJ2-7,.,TRBV7-8,CASRLGGAGGNSYEQYF,TGTGCCAGCAGACTAGGTGGGGCAGGAGGGAATTCCTACGAGCAGTACTTC
.,TRBJ1-2,.,TRBV5-4,CASSLDRFYGYTF,TGTGCCAGCAGCTTGGACAGATTCTATGGCTACACCTTC
TRBD1,TRBJ1-3,.,TRBV7-2,CASSFSEGPQGGNTIYF,TGTGCCAGCAGCTTTAGCGAGGGACCACAGGGGGGAAACACCATATATTTT
TRBD2,TRBJ2-5,.,TRBV2,CATLVSGALVAGGQETQYF,TGTGCCACCCTTGTGTCGGGAGCGCTGGTGGCGGGGGGACAAGAGACCCAGTACTTC
TRBD1,TRBJ1-4,.,TRBV9,CASSPATGGEKLFF,TGTGCCAGCAGTCCTGCTACAGGGGGCGAAAAACTGTTTTTT
.,TRBJ1-2,few,TRBV4-1,CASRGHNYGYTF,TGCGCCAGCAGGGGGCATAACTATGGCTACACCTTC
.,TRBJ2-7,.,TRBV18,CASSPLDTSHAEQYF,TGTGCCAGCTCACCACTGGACACCTCCCACGCCGAGCAGTACTTC
.,TRBJ2-5,once,TRBV5-1,CASSLSGKETQYF,TGCGCCAGCAGCTTGTCGGGGAAGGAGACCCAGTACTTC
TRBD1,TRBJ2-7,.,TRBV7-8,CASSLKRRTGEYEQYF,TGTGCCAGCAGCTTAAAGCGCCGGACAGGGGAATACGAGCAGTACTTC
.,TRBJ1-1,.,TRBV10-3,CAISETRVEAFF,TGTGCCATCAGTGAGACCAGGGTTGAAGCTTTCTTT
.,TRBJ1-1,few,TRBV19,CASSIGNTEAFF,TGTGCCAGTAGTATCGGGAACACTGAAGCTTTCTTT
.,TRBJ2-3,.,TRBV18,CASSRALTTDTQYF,TGTGCCAGCTCACGGGCGTTGACGACAGATACGCAGTATTTT
.,TRBJ2-1,.,TRBV10-2,CASSEFWTGGNEQFF,TGCGCCAGCAGTGAGTTTTGGACTGGGGGGAATGAGCAGTTCTTC